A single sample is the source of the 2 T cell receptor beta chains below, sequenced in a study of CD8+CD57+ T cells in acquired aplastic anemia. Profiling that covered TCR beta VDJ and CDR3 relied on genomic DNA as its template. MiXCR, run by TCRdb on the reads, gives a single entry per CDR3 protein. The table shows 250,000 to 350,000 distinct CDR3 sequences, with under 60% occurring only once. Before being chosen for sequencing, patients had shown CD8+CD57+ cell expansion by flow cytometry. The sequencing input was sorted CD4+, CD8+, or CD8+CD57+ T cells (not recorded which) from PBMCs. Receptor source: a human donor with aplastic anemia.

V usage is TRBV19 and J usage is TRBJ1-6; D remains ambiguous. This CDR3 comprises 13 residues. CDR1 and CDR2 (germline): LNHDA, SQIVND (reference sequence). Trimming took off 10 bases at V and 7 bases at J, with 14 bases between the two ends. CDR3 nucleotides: TGTGCCACCGGGCCTACAACAAATTCACCCCTCCACTTT. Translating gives CATGPTTNSPLHF.

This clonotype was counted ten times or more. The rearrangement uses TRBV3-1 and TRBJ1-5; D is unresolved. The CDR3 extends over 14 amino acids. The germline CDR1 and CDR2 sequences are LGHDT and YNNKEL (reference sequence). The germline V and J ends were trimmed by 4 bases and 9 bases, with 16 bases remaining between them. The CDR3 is CASSPSAPLGPQHF. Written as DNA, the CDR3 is TGTGCCAGCAGCCCCAGCGCACCCCTGGGGCCCCAGCATTTT.